In its sample, the clone carrying this TCR beta chain ranks as medium-sized (0.01 to 0.1%). TCRdb analysed the 5' RACE reads with MiXCR anew, one entry per CDR3 protein. The sample has more than 1,500 distinct CDR3 sequences; almost 7% are singletons. This sample is drawn from a study of spatial heterogeneity in lung cancer. Study information: There were consistently more beta-chain sequences detected than alpha-chain sequences.

The time point: sample taken at primary tumor resection. Samples were obtained from 70 or so donors, all untreated early-stage non-small cell lung cancer patients. No cells were sorted before sequencing. The whole RNA sequenced was extracted from tumor, nontumor lung or frozen PBMC. There are 15 residues in the CDR3. V lost 2 bases and J 5 bases, leaving 13 bases between the germline ends. From germline, CDR1 is MDHEN and CDR2 SYDVKM. Sequenced here: normal lung tissue next to the tumor, sampled at surgery. The chain links TRBV28 to TRBJ2-1; D gene unclear. This TCR was sampled from a male donor with early-stage non-small cell lung cancer. In DNA form, the CDR3 reads TGTGCCAGCAGTTTAACCAGCGAGGCAAACAATGAGCAGTTCTTC. Protein product: CASSLTSEANNEQFF.